The TCR beta chain described here comes from a study of blood T cell repertoires in COVID-19. Study as a whole: Sample material is recorded as cDNA or gDNA derived from T cells, B-cell-depleted T cells, or PBMCs.

V lost 4 bases to trimming and J lost 7 bases, with 11 bases between them. CDR1 is ENHRY, CDR2 SYGVKD, per germline. The CDR3 extends over 14 amino acids. Original processing methods: Amplification of reference gene primers was used by the study to estimate nucleated cell counts. The method was immunoSEQ multiplex PCR; TCRdb's version includes in-frame clones alone and lacks a portion of them. That table supplies the V and J calls and clone size; D and trimming were determined from the DNA. The profile shows about 300,000 clones, 85% of them singletons. Material for sequencing was PBMCs or T cells enriched from blood (not recorded which). The sequence came from a woman aged 25 to 45 who had been exposed to COVID-19. This chain connects TRBV10-3 to TRBJ1-6; D remains ambiguous. The CDR3 loop is CAISGYAGNSPLHF. Here the CDR3 DNA reads TGTGCCATCAGTGGTTACGCCGGGAATTCACCCCTCCACTTT.